The entry below describes one T cell receptor beta chain. Likely a read error: the CDR3 ends without its conserved phenylalanine or tryptophan. The data belong to a study of tumor and adjacent non-tumor tissue in lung cancer. No cell sorting was done before RNA was extracted from the tissue. This CDR3 is built from 16 residues. Germline lookup yields CDR1 SGHKS and CDR2 YYEKEE (reference sequence). The V gene lost 4 bases and the J gene lost 7 bases, with 21 bases spanning the gap. Three rounds of nested PCR, following a modified ARM-PCR protocol, produced the TCRbeta library. TCRdb re-called the multiplex PCR reads through MiXCR, storing one row per CDR3 protein. The repertoire holds approximately 76,000 distinct CDR3 sequences, about two thirds seen once, with over 9.5% in the top ten.

The clonotype comes from a woman in her 70s with non-small cell lung cancer. What was sequenced was lung tumor tissue. This chain uses TRBV5-5 with TRBJ2-1; tentative D call: TRBD1 (6 bases). The CDR3 is CASSQQTGHTGNEQFL. CDR3 coding DNA: TGTGCCAGCAGCCAACAAACTGGGCATACAGGGAATGAGCAGTTCCTC.